Presented here are 19 T cell receptor beta chains from one specimen sequenced in a study of blood T cell repertoires in COVID-19 (dated by TCRdb to 2018 to 2021). The receptor library was made with the immunoSEQ multiplex PCR assay. What TCRdb holds here is the immuneACCESS table cut down to in-frame rearrangements. Part of the clones is not present; checked against another copy, under half of the missing clones reflect an unresolved V gene, and the others are unexplained. Within this sample are about 670,000 clones, with just under 90% of them counted one time only. The ten largest clones capture under 0.3% of the sample. Sequenced sample: peripheral blood. These receptors originate from a woman aged 18-30 years with acute or convalescent COVID-19.

The V gene is TRBV2, the J gene TRBJ1-6, with D uncertain. CDR1 is SNHLY and CDR2 is FYNNEI in the germline V gene. The V end lost 6 bases, the J end lost 8 bases, and 17 bases lay between the germline ends. The CDR3 has 15 residues. The CDR3 protein is CASSENGYQDSPLHF. The CDR3 nucleotides read TGTGCCAGCAGCGAGAATGGCTATCAGGATTCACCCCTCCACTTT. Using reference TRBV2 and TRBJ1-6 for the parts outside the CDR3, the full variable domain is EPEVTQTPSHQVTQMGQEVILRCVPISNHLYFYWYRQILGQKVEFLVSFYNNEISEKSEIFDDQFSVERPDGSNFTLKIRSTKLEDSAMYFCASSENGYQDSPLHFGNGTRLTVT.

V and J are TRBV6-5 and TRBJ2-1; no definite D call. The V end was cut by 10 bases, the J end by 5 bases, with 15 bases between. The CDR3 totals 13 residues. In germline, CDR1 is MNHEY, CDR2 SVGAGI. The CDR3 DNA sequence: TGTGCCACCCGGGTCCCCGAGGACAATGAGCAGTTCTTC. The encoded protein is CATRVPEDNEQFF.

This clone was recorded only once. This rearrangement joins TRBV4-1 to TRBJ2-2; possible D gene TRBD1, 5 bases. The germline V and J ends were trimmed by 2 bases and 5 bases, with 21 bases remaining between them. This CDR3 comprises 18 residues. Germline CDR1 reads MGHRA; CDR2 reads YSYEKL. Written as DNA, the CDR3 is TGCGCCAGCAGCCAAAACTCCCCCAGGGTGGGTCGAACCGGGGAGCTGTTTTTT. Translated, it gives CASSQNSPRVGRTGELFF.

The CDR3 spells CASSLGRGLRDTQYF. CDR3 DNA: TGTGCCAGCAGTCTCGGGAGGGGGCTAAGGGATACGCAGTATTTT. This chain links TRBV6-6 with TRBJ2-3; maybe TRBD2 (8 bases). V lost 5 bases, J lost 6 bases, and 18 bases lay in between. Germline V gene data show CDR1 as MNHNY and CDR2 as SVGAGI (reference sequence). This CDR3 is 15 amino acids long.

Points on this clone: This specimen includes other DNA sequences encoding the same CDR3. The rearrangement links TRBV3-1 (or the pseudogene TRBV3-2) to TRBJ2-3; perhaps TRBD2 as D (5 bases). Germline-derived CDR1 and CDR2 are LGHDT and YNNKEL (reference sequence). This CDR3 comprises 14 residues. The germline V and J ends were trimmed by 1 base and 0 bases, with 5 bases remaining between them. CDR3 bases: TGTGCCAGCAGCCAAGGGACTAGCACAGATACGCAGTATTTT. This sequence encodes CASSQGTSTDTQYF.

This chain connects TRBV30 to TRBJ2-7, with TRBD1 as a possible D gene (5 bases). V lost 2 bases, J lost 6 bases, and 26 bases lay in between. The CDR3 consists of 17 residues. Germline V CDR1 and CDR2: GTSNPN, SVGIG (reference sequence). The CDR3 DNA is TGTGCCTGGAGTCCCCCCCCCGGTGTAAGGGTTAGGGGCGAGCAGTACTTC. This encodes CAWSPPPGVRVRGEQYF.

This clone was found a few times. V and J are TRBV7-9 and TRBJ1-6, with D unclear. The CDR3 runs to 12 residues. The V gene lost 5 bases and the J gene lost 6 bases, with 5 bases spanning the gap. The germline gives CDR1 SEHNR, CDR2 FQNEAQ (reference sequence). The DNA of the CDR3 is TGTGCCAGCAGCATTATTAATTCACCCCTCCACTTT. Its protein is CASSIINSPLHF.

The CDR3 DNA sequence: TGTGCCAGCACTGGACAACCGAACTATGGCTACACCTTC. Translated, it gives CASTGQPNYGYTF. V gene TRBV2 combines with J gene TRBJ1-2; D might be TRBD1 (5 bases). V was cut by 7 bases and J by 2 bases, with 11 bases left in between. The germline gives CDR1 SNHLY, CDR2 FYNNEI. The CDR3 sequence is 13 residues long.

This rearrangement joins TRBV3-1 (or the pseudogene TRBV3-2) to TRBJ1-5; D is possibly TRBD1 (6 bases). This CDR3 is built from 14 residues. CDR1 and CDR2 from the germline V gene are LGHDT and YNNKEL (reference sequence). The V gene lost 1 base and the J gene lost 7 bases, with 11 bases spanning the gap. The CDR3 reads CASSQGSGVQPQHF. The CDR3 DNA reads TGTGCCAGCAGCCAAGGGTCAGGGGTGCAGCCCCAGCATTTT.

The chain uses TRBV11-2 and TRBJ2-1; 7 positions agree with TRBD1. CDR3 length: 17 amino acids. The V gene's germline CDR1 is SGHAT and CDR2 FQNNGV. Germline trimming cut 4 bases from V and 7 bases from J; bases unmatched to any gene: 16. CDR3 sequence (DNA): TGTGCCAGCAGCTCCACCTCCGGGACAGCGTTTGGAAATGAGCAGTTCTTC. Its translation is CASSSTSGTAFGNEQFF.

The chain links TRBV6-5 to TRBJ1-2, with D maybe TRBD1 (5 bases). The CDR3 runs to 15 residues. Germline CDR1 is MNHEY and CDR2 is SVGAGI. Between the trimmed V and J ends, which lost 5 bases and 7 bases, there was a span of 20 bases. The CDR3 coding sequence is TGTGCCAGCAGTACCTCTAGACAGCGCTTGGGTGGCTACACCTTC. Residues: CASSTSRQRLGGYTF.

The sample holds one count of this clone. The gene calls are TRBV7-6 and TRBJ1-3, with TRBD1 as a possible D gene (5 bases). The V gene lost 1 base and the J gene lost 3 bases, with 13 bases spanning the gap. Germline V gene data show CDR1 as SGHVS and CDR2 as FNYEAQ. The CDR3 is 16 residues long. The CDR3 DNA reads TGTGCCAGCAGCTTAGGGCCGGGGGGAGTTGGAAACACCATATATTTT. Its protein product is CASSLGPGGVGNTIYF.

This rearrangement joins TRBV2 to TRBJ1-6; perhaps TRBD1 as D (6 bases). V was cut by 1 base and J by 1 base, with 11 bases left in between. The CDR3 totals 17 residues. Germline V gives CDR1 SNHLY, CDR2 FYNNEI. The CDR3 protein is CASSEESGVSYNSPLHF. DNA for the CDR3: TGTGCCAGCAGTGAAGAATCAGGGGTATCCTATAATTCACCCCTCCACTTT.

The chain has TRBV5-4 and TRBJ1-1, with D possibly matching TRBD1 (5 bases). The germline V and J ends were trimmed by 1 base and 4 bases, with 8 bases remaining between them. This CDR3 is built from 13 residues. In germline, CDR1 is SGHNT, CDR2 YYREEE (reference sequence). The CDR3 loop is CASSLLGGTEAFF. CDR3 coding DNA: TGTGCCAGCAGCTTGTTGGGGGGCACTGAAGCTTTCTTT.

This clone came up once. V gene TRBV7-2 combines with J gene TRBJ1-2, with D possibly TRBD1 on 5 matching bases. This CDR3 region has 12 residues. From germline, CDR1 is SGHTA and CDR2 FQGNSA. Trimming removed 5 bases from V and 8 bases from J, with 12 bases in between. Written as DNA, the CDR3 is TGTGCCAGCAGCCTGGGGGGGGAAGGCTACACCTTC. Translated, it gives CASSLGGEGYTF.

J is TRBJ1-2 and V is TRBV19; D gene unclear. CDR3 length equals 13 residues. The germline V and J ends were trimmed by 7 bases and 2 bases, with 11 bases remaining between them. Germline CDR1 is LNHDA and CDR2 is SQIVND (reference sequence). CDR3 sequence (DNA): TGTGCCAGTACCCGGACGGGGAACTATGGCTACACCTTC. Translating it yields CASTRTGNYGYTF.

The chain carries TRBV7-2 and TRBJ2-3; 7 bases agree with TRBD1. Germline-derived CDR1 and CDR2 are SGHTA and FQGNSA. There are 13 residues in the CDR3. V lost 0 bases, J lost 9 bases, and 3 bases stayed unmatched. CDR3 region: CASSLAQGVTQYF. The CDR3 bases are TGTGCCAGCAGCTTAGCTCAGGGGGTAACGCAGTATTTT.

The sample holds one count of this clone. The rearrangement links TRBV7-2 to TRBJ2-2; 15 nucleotides match TRBD2. Germline-derived CDR1 and CDR2 are SGHTA and FQGNSA. This CDR3 spans 18 amino acids. Trimming removed 5 bases from V and 0 bases from J; junction bases left unmatched: 4. CDR3 sequence: CASSRGLAGGSNTGELFF. The CDR3 DNA is TGTGCCAGCAGCCGCGGACTAGCGGGGGGGTCGAACACCGGGGAGCTGTTTTTT.

DNA for the CDR3: TGTGCCAGCAGCCCCCAGACAGGGGTGAACACTGAAGCTTTCTTT. Translating gives CASSPQTGVNTEAFF. The chain couples TRBV9 to TRBJ1-1; TRBD1 agrees at 8 bases. Germline V gene data show CDR1 as SGDLS and CDR2 as YYNGEE. The V and J ends lost 4 bases and 0 bases, in that order; junction bases with no gene match: 5. The CDR3 consists of 15 residues.